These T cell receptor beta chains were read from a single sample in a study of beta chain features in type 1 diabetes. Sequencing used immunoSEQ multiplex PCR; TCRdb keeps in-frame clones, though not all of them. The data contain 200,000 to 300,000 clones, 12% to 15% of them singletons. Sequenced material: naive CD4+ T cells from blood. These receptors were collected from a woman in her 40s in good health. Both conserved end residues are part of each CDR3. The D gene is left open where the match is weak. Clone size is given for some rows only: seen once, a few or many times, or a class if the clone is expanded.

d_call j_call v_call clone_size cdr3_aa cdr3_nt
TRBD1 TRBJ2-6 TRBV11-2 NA CASSYRPGQSNVLTF TGTGCCAGCAGCTACCGCCCGGGACAGTCAAACGTCCTGACTTTC
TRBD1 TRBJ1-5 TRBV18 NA CASSRDSLSNQPQHF TGTGCCAGCTCACGGGACAGCCTTAGCAATCAGCCCCAGCATTTT
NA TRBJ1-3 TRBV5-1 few CASSLVPAEQTIYF TGCGCCAGCAGCTTGGTACCAGCCGAACAGACCATATATTTT
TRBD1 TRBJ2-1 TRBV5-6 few CASSSGEYRGEQFF TGTGCCAGCAGCTCGGGGGAATACAGGGGGGAGCAGTTCTTC
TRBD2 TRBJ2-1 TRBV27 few CASSSGGPNNEQFF TGTGCCAGCAGTAGCGGGGGCCCGAACAATGAGCAGTTCTTC
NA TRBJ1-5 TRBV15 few CATSSQNRVNQPQHF TGTGCCACCAGCAGTCAAAACAGGGTAAATCAGCCCCAGCATTTT
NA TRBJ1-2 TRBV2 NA CASSGTGLQGYTF TGTGCCAGCAGTGGAACAGGGTTACAGGGCTACACCTTC
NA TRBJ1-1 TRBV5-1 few CASSLGQILNTEAFF TGCGCCAGCAGCTTGGGCCAGATACTGAACACTGAAGCTTTCTTT
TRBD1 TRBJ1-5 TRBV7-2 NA CASSRGGAGGLNQPQHF TGTGCCAGCAGCCGTGGGGGCGCAGGGGGCCTTAATCAGCCCCAGCATTTT
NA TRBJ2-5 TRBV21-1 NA CASSKARGDQETQYF TGTGCCAGCAGCAAAGCACGGGGGGACCAAGAGACCCAGTACTTC
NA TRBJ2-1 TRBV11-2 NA CASSLDPGGWNEQFF TGTGCCAGCAGCTTAGATCCAGGGGGGTGGAATGAGCAGTTCTTC
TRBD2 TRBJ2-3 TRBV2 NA CASSEEWLAGSTDTQYF TGTGCCAGCAGTGAAGAGTGGCTAGCGGGGAGCACAGATACGCAGTATTTT
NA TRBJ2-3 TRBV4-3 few CASSQDRVPTDTQYF TGCGCCAGCAGCCAAGACAGGGTCCCCACAGATACGCAGTATTTT
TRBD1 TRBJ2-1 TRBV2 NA CASSRTGGAAGEQFF TGTGCCAGCAGCAGGACAGGGGGCGCCGCGGGTGAGCAGTTCTTC
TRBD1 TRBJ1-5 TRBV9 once CASSVGGTGNQPQHF TGTGCCAGCAGCGTAGGAGGGACAGGGAACCAGCCCCAGCATTTT
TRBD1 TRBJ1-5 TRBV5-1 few CASSIGQGARQPQHF TGCGCCAGCAGCATCGGACAGGGGGCAAGGCAGCCCCAGCATTTT
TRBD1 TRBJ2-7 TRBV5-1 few CASSYRTGRSSYEQYF TGCGCCAGCAGCTACCGGACAGGGCGAAGTAGTTACGAGCAGTACTTC
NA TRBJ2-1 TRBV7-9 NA CASSSELGGGFNEQFF TGTGCCAGCAGCTCCGAGTTAGGTGGGGGGTTTAATGAGCAGTTCTTC
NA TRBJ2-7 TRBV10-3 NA CAIRKQGYEQYF TGTGCCATCCGTAAACAGGGCTACGAGCAGTACTTC
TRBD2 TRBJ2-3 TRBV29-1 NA CSVVLAGGLTDTQYF TGCAGCGTTGTACTAGCGGGGGGTCTCACAGATACGCAGTATTTT
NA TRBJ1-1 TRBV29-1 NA CSVVARLGVTEAFF TGCAGCGTTGTGGCGCGGCTAGGGGTCACTGAAGCTTTCTTT
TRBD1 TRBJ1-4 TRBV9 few CASTPRAGGIGKLFF TGTGCCAGCACCCCCCGGGCAGGGGGAATAGGAAAACTGTTTTTT
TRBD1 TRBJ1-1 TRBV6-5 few CASSYSLQGAKAEAFF TGTGCCAGCAGTTACTCCTTACAGGGGGCGAAAGCTGAAGCTTTCTTT
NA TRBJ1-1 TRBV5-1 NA CASSPRMDSSTEAFF TGCGCCAGCAGCCCGCGGATGGACAGCTCCACTGAAGCTTTCTTT
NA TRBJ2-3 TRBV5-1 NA CASSAQTGAYTDTQYF TGCGCCAGCAGCGCCCAGACAGGCGCCTACACAGATACGCAGTATTTT
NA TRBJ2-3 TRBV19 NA CATRGFSTDTQYF TGTGCCACCCGAGGATTTAGCACAGATACGCAGTATTTT
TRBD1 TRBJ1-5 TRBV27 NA CASSQTGVPNQPQHF TGTGCCAGCAGTCAAACAGGGGTCCCAAATCAGCCCCAGCATTTT
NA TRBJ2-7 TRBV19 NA CASSGGYNSYEQYF TGTGCCAGTAGTGGCGGGTACAACTCCTACGAGCAGTACTTC